A selection of T cell receptor beta chains follows, all from one sample in a study of CD8+CD57+ T cells in acquired aplastic anemia. TCRdb recomputed calls from the reads with MiXCR, one row per CDR3 protein. This repertoire shows some 64,000 distinct CDR3 sequences, about 50% found once; its top ten account for about 2.5%. What was sequenced was sorted CD4+, CD8+, or CD8+CD57+ T cells (not recorded which) from PBMCs. These receptors came from a human donor in good health, serving as a control. CDR3s include the opening cysteine and the closing phenylalanine or tryptophan. D genes are given only for firm matches. The size entry is marked missing in some rows and otherwise reads once, few, many or a size class.

v_call	clone_size	d_call	j_call	cdr3_aa	cdr3_nt
TRBV10-3	-	TRBD2	TRBJ2-1	CAISEPLAGAYNEQFF	TGTGCCATCAGTGAGCCCCTAGCGGGAGCCTACAATGAGCAGTTCTTC
TRBV25-1	-	TRBD2	TRBJ2-1	CASNRLAGEQFF	TGTGCCAGCAACAGATTAGCGGGTGAGCAGTTCTTC
TRBV15	-	-	TRBJ2-3	CATSPQARVTQYF	TGTGCCACCAGCCCCCAAGCAAGGGTGACGCAGTATTTT
TRBV24-1	-	TRBD1	TRBJ2-1	CATSDGGTAQYNEQFF	TGTGCCACCAGTGATGGTGGGACAGCCCAATACAATGAGCAGTTCTTC
TRBV20-1	many	-	TRBJ2-7	CSASHGGTSYEQYF	TGCAGTGCTAGTCACGGCGGGACCTCCTACGAGCAGTACTTC
TRBV7-9	many	TRBD2	TRBJ2-2	CASSLSLSGFGTGELFF	TGTGCCAGCAGCTTATCCCTTAGCGGGTTCGGCACCGGGGAGCTGTTTTTT
TRBV29-1	-	-	TRBJ1-2	CSVEGRGGYTF	TGCAGCGTTGAGGGACGGGGAGGCTACACCTTC
TRBV7-9	-	TRBD1	TRBJ2-5	CASSLEETGTGGETQYF	TGTGCCAGCAGCTTAGAGGAGACCGGGACAGGGGGGGAGACCCAGTACTTC
TRBV30	-	-	TRBJ1-1	CAWSVAWLEAFF	TGTGCCTGGAGTGTGGCGTGGCTTGAAGCTTTCTTT
TRBV7-9	many	-	TRBJ1-1	CASSIQGATGKAFF	TGTGCCAGCAGCATCCAGGGAGCGACGGGAAAGGCTTTCTTT
TRBV7-9	many	-	TRBJ1-1	CASSFGTGFPGGFF	TGTGCCAGCAGCTTTGGGACGGGGTTTCCTGGGGGTTTCTTT
TRBV7-3	-	TRBD1	TRBJ2-5	CASSSTGGETQYF	TGTGCCAGCAGCTCCACAGGGGGTGAGACCCAGTACTTC
TRBV9	-	-	TRBJ2-3	CASSVGGLTDTQYF	TGTGCCAGCAGCGTAGGGGGGCTCACAGATACGCAGTATTTT
TRBV7-9	-	TRBD1	TRBJ2-7	CASSVEDRYEQYF	TGTGCCAGCAGCGTTGAGGACAGGTACGAGCAGTACTTC
TRBV19	-	TRBD2	TRBJ2-5	CASSTGGSGQETQYF	TGTGCCAGTAGTACGGGGGGTTCCGGGCAAGAGACCCAGTACTTC
TRBV7-3	-	TRBD2	TRBJ2-4	CASRENSGSGTIQYF	TGTGCCAGCAGGGAAAATAGCGGGAGCGGAACTATTCAGTACTTC
TRBV2	-	-	TRBJ2-3	CASLGGTGDTQYF	TGTGCCAGCCTTGGTGGGACGGGAGATACGCAGTATTTT
TRBV11-2	many	-	TRBJ1-1	CASSHPFRGSTEAFF	TGTGCCAGCAGCCACCCCTTTCGGGGGAGCACTGAAGCTTTCTTT
TRBV11-3	many	TRBD2	TRBJ2-5	CASSPSTSASGAQYF	TGTGCCAGCAGCCCCTCGACTAGCGCCAGTGGGGCCCAGTACTTC
TRBV5-5	many	TRBD1	TRBJ1-5	CASSLGGTVSNQPQHF	TGTGCCAGCAGCTTGGGAGGGACAGTTAGCAATCAGCCCCAGCATTTT
TRBV6-1	many	TRBD2	TRBJ2-1	CASKPSGKTYNEQFF	TGTGCCAGCAAGCCTAGCGGGAAAACCTACAATGAGCAGTTCTTC
TRBV3-1	many	TRBD1	TRBJ1-2	CASSPGQRNYGYTF	TGTGCCAGCAGCCCGGGACAGAGGAACTATGGCTACACCTTC
TRBV29-1	medium-sized	TRBD2	TRBJ2-7	CSVTRLADYEQYF	TGCAGCGTGACCAGACTAGCAGACTACGAGCAGTACTTC
TRBV24-1	-	-	TRBJ2-7	CATQGGGTYEQYF	TGTGCCACCCAAGGGGGTGGAACCTACGAGCAGTACTTC
TRBV14	many	TRBD2	TRBJ2-7	CASSQVAGAQYF	TGTGCCAGCAGCCAGGTAGCGGGAGCGCAGTACTTC
TRBV25-1	few	-	TRBJ1-2	CASRNYYGYTF	TGTGCCAGCAGGAACTATTATGGCTACACCTTC
TRBV19	-	TRBD1	TRBJ1-2	CASTMRQGAEGYTF	TGTGCCAGTACCATGAGACAGGGGGCGGAGGGCTACACCTTC
TRBV20-1	-	-	TRBJ2-3	CSVRGDTQYF	TGCAGCGTTCGGGGAGATACGCAGTATTTT
TRBV4-1	many	TRBD1	TRBJ2-3	CASSDLGQGARDTQYF	TGCGCCAGCAGCGACTTGGGACAGGGGGCGAGAGATACGCAGTATTTT
TRBV15	-	-	TRBJ1-5	CATSRDMASNQPQHF	TGTGCCACCAGCAGAGATATGGCTAGCAATCAGCCCCAGCATTTT
TRBV7-8	many	TRBD1	TRBJ1-5	CASSSREGGAGRGQPQHF	TGTGCCAGCAGCTCGCGGGAAGGGGGCGCAGGTAGAGGTCAGCCCCAGCATTTT
TRBV4-2	-	-	TRBJ2-3	CASSPGQNPQYF	TGTGCCAGCAGCCCCGGTCAAAACCCGCAGTATTTT
TRBV5-1	-	-	TRBJ1-1	CASSLPGTGNTEAFF	TGCGCCAGCAGCTTGCCCGGGACTGGGAACACTGAAGCTTTCTTT
TRBV4-1	many	TRBD1	TRBJ2-7	CASSQDGTGAYEQYF	TGCGCCAGCAGCCAAGACGGGACAGGGGCCTACGAGCAGTACTTC
TRBV2	few	-	TRBJ2-3	CASRTGDYNEQYF	TGTGCCAGCAGGACAGGGGACTACAATGAGCAGTATTTT
TRBV29-1	-	TRBD1	TRBJ2-5	CSVEWAGGRETQYF	TGCAGCGTTGAGTGGGCAGGGGGCAGGGAGACCCAGTACTTC
TRBV15	-	TRBD1	TRBJ1-6	CATSSEDRDNSPLHF	TGTGCCACCAGCAGCGAAGACAGGGATAATTCACCCCTCCACTTT
TRBV15	-	-	TRBJ2-7	CATSRDRQADEQYF	TGTGCCACCAGCAGAGATCGGCAGGCGGACGAGCAGTACTTC
TRBV2	few	TRBD2	TRBJ2-1	CASSEGPHSGGVNEQFF	TGTGCCAGCAGTGAGGGGCCTCATAGCGGGGGGGTCAATGAGCAGTTCTTC
TRBV19	many	-	TRBJ2-1	CASSLRRNNEQFF	TGTGCCAGTAGTCTCAGACGGAACAATGAGCAGTTCTTC
TRBV27	many	TRBD1	TRBJ1-2	CASSLSWDRVNYGYTF	TGTGCCAGCAGTTTATCCTGGGACAGAGTTAACTATGGCTACACCTTC
TRBV7-9	-	-	TRBJ2-1	CASSSGEQGTQFF	TGTGCCAGCAGCTCCGGTGAACAGGGAACACAGTTCTTC
TRBV20-1	-	TRBD1	TRBJ1-2	CSARTGHGYTF	TGCAGTGCTAGGACAGGGCACGGCTACACCTTC
TRBV15	-	-	TRBJ2-7	CATSSLEQGSIYEQYF	TGTGCCACCAGCAGCTTGGAGCAGGGGTCTATCTACGAGCAGTACTTC
TRBV10-3	-	TRBD2	TRBJ2-1	CAISVGSGGAEQFF	TGTGCCATCAGTGTGGGTAGCGGGGGGGCTGAGCAGTTCTTC
TRBV5-1	-	TRBD2	TRBJ2-1	CASSRLAGDGNEQFF	TGCGCCAGCAGCAGACTAGCGGGAGATGGCAATGAGCAGTTCTTC
TRBV25-1	-	-	TRBJ2-3	CASSEVRTDTQYF	TGTGCCAGCAGTGAGGTGAGGACAGATACGCAGTATTTT
TRBV20-1	many	TRBD2	TRBJ2-1	CSARGQTSGAYNEQFF	TGCAGTGCTAGAGGGCAAACTAGCGGGGCGTACAATGAGCAGTTCTTC
TRBV10-3	-	-	TRBJ2-7	CAISEWPGTYEQYF	TGTGCCATCAGTGAGTGGCCAGGGACCTACGAGCAGTACTTC
TRBV20-1	-	-	TRBJ1-6	CSARGGANNSPLHF	TGCAGTGCTAGAGGGGGGGCTAATAATTCACCCCTCCACTTT
TRBV6-1	many	-	TRBJ1-2	CASSEGMGNYGYTF	TGTGCCAGCAGTGAAGGTATGGGGAACTATGGCTACACCTTC
TRBV25-1	-	TRBD2	TRBJ2-3	CASSVNGRGRTSTDTQYF	TGTGCCAGCAGCGTAAACGGGAGGGGCCGAACTAGCACAGATACGCAGTATTTT
TRBV10-3	many	TRBD2	TRBJ2-7	CAVSILAGGTYEQYF	TGTGCCGTCAGTATACTAGCGGGCGGTACCTACGAGCAGTACTTC
TRBV20-1	many	-	TRBJ1-2	CSATGEANYGYTF	TGCAGTGCTACAGGGGAAGCTAACTATGGCTACACCTTC
TRBV15	-	-	TRBJ1-6	CATSRDPGSPLHF	TGTGCCACCAGCAGAGATCCGGGTTCACCCCTCCACTTT
TRBV25-1	-	-	TRBJ2-7	CASTGRDDYEQYF	TGTGCCAGCACGGGAAGGGACGACTACGAGCAGTACTTC
TRBV27	many	TRBD2	TRBJ2-7	CASSGLAGVSYEQYF	TGTGCCAGCAGTGGACTAGCGGGAGTGTCCTACGAGCAGTACTTC
TRBV15	-	TRBD2	TRBJ2-3	CASRRLAGGTDTQYF	TGTGCCAGCAGACGACTAGCGGGGGGCACAGATACGCAGTATTTT
TRBV4-3	-	-	TRBJ2-7	CASSQDRESEQYF	TGCGCCAGCAGCCAAGATCGAGAGAGCGAGCAGTACTTC